This TCR beta chain was obtained from a study of beta chain features in type 1 diabetes. Study in general: Examination covered some 99,000,000 sorted cells spanning all samples.

All of the isolated RNA was reverse transcribed, so expressed TCRB transcripts were sequenced. Some clones are missing from TCRdb's copy, which holds only in-frame ones; the method was immunoSEQ multiplex PCR. Here the sample spans 300,000 to 350,000 clones, roughly 14% being singletons. Study-wide results and caveats: In all four CD4+ subsets, TCRB CDR3 length was significantly, moderately reduced in type 1 diabetes.

Details on this clone: Its antigen is not known.

CDR3 size: 16 residues. From germline, CDR1 is SGHDT and CDR2 YYEEEE. The V end was cut by 3 bases, the J end by 5 bases, with 21 bases between. The TCR comes from a woman between 18 and 29 years old with type 1 diabetes. Sequencing was carried out using naive CD4+ T cells from blood. The chain recombines TRBV5-6 with TRBJ2-7; tentatively, D is TRBD2 (6 bases). The CDR3 sequence: CASSSTLNRGTNEQYF. CDR3 bases: TGTGCCAGCAGCTCAACCCTCAACCGGGGGACGAACGAGCAGTACTTC.